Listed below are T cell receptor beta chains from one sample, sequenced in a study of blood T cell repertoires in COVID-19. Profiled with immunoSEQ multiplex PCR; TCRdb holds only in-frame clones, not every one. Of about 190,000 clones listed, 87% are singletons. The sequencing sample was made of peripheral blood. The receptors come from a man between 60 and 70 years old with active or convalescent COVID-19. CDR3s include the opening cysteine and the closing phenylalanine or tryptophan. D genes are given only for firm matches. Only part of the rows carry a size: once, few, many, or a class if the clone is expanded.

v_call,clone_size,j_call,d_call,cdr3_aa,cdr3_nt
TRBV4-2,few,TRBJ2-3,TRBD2,CASSPPSGGASVDTQYF,TGTGCCAGCAGCCCGCCTAGCGGGGGGGCCTCGGTAGATACGCAGTATTTT
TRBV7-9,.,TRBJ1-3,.,CASSQRGSSGNTIYF,TGTGCCAGCAGCCAGCGGGGAAGCTCTGGAAACACCATATATTTT
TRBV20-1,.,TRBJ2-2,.,CSASGVPGNTGELFF,TGCAGTGCTAGTGGAGTGCCGGGGAACACCGGGGAGCTGTTTTTT
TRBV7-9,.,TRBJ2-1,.,CASNPMTTSYNEQFF,TGTGCCAGCAACCCAATGACAACTTCCTACAATGAGCAGTTCTTC
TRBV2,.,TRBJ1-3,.,CASRESSGNTIYF,TGTGCCAGCAGAGAGAGTTCTGGAAACACCATATATTTT
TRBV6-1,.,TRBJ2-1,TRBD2,CASSEPGLAANFEQFF,TGTGCCAGCAGTGAGCCGGGACTAGCGGCGAACTTCGAGCAGTTCTTC
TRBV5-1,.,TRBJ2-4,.,CASSLDGRGAAKNIQYF,TGCGCCAGCAGCCTGGACGGCAGGGGGGCAGCCAAAAACATTCAGTACTTC
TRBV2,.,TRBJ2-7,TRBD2,CASGGLAGPYEQYF,TGTGCCAGCGGGGGACTAGCGGGTCCCTACGAACAGTACTTC
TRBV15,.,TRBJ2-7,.,CATSRDPGRAYEQYF,TGTGCCACCAGCAGAGATCCAGGCAGGGCTTACGAGCAGTACTTC
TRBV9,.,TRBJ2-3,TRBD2,CASSRLPGLAGDSTDTQYF,TGTGCCAGCAGCCGCCTCCCGGGACTAGCGGGGGATAGCACAGATACGCAGTATTTT
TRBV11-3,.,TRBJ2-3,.,CASSFSGIDTQYF,TGTGCCAGCAGCTTCTCAGGGATAGATACGCAGTATTTT
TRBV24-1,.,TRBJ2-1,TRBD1,CATSGLRGSDNEQFF,TGTGCCACCAGTGGTCTCAGGGGGTCCGACAATGAGCAGTTCTTC
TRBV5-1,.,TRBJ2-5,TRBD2,CASSFLPGLAHRQETQYF,TGCGCCAGCAGCTTTTTACCCGGACTAGCGCACCGCCAAGAGACCCAGTACTTC
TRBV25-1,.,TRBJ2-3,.,CASSEFVGGGVDTQYF,TGTGCCAGCAGTGAATTTGTAGGAGGAGGAGTAGATACGCAGTATTTT
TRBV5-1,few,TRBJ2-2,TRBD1,CASSPRGTYTGELFF,TGCGCCAGCAGCCCCAGGGGGACGTACACCGGGGAGCTGTTTTTT
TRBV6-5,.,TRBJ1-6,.,CASSYSTMGYNSPLHF,TGTGCCAGCAGTTACTCGACAATGGGCTATAATTCACCCCTCCACTTT
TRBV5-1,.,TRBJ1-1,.,CASSLAGNTEAFF,TGCGCCAGCAGCTTGGCAGGGAACACTGAAGCTTTCTTT
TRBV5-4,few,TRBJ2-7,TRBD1,CASSPRQGISEQYF,TGTGCCAGCAGCCCCCGACAGGGCATCTCCGAGCAGTACTTC
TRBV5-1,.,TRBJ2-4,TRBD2,CASSLAVAGVAKNIQYF,TGCGCCAGCAGCTTGGCAGTAGCGGGGGTAGCCAAAAACATTCAGTACTTC
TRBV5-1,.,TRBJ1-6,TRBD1,CASSLGTGNLTPLHF,TGCGCCAGCAGCTTGGGGACAGGGAATTTGACACCCCTCCACTTT
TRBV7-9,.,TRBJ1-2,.,CASSFNTPNYGYTF,TGTGCCAGCAGCTTTAACACACCTAACTATGGCTACACCTTC
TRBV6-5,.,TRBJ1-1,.,CASRYREYTEAFF,TGTGCCAGCAGGTACAGGGAGTACACTGAAGCTTTCTTT
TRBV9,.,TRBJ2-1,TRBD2,CASSPGGGGWNEQFF,TGTGCCAGCAGCCCGGGTGGCGGGGGATGGAATGAGCAGTTCTTC
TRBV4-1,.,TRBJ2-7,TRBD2,CASSQGLATGYEQYF,TGCGCCAGCAGCCAGGGACTAGCGACCGGCTACGAGCAGTACTTC
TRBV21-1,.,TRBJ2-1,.,CASSKWNRVYNEQFF,TGTGCCAGCAGCAAGTGGAACAGGGTCTACAATGAGCAGTTCTTC
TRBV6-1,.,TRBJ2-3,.,CASSDEAGVTDTQYF,TGTGCCAGCAGTGATGAGGCAGGGGTCACTGATACGCAGTATTTT
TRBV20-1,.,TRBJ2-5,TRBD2,CSASGLAGTRQETQYF,TGCAGTGCTAGTGGGCTAGCGGGGACCCGCCAAGAGACCCAGTACTTC
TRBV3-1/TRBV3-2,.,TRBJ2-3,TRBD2,CASSQGGLADGTDTQYF,TGTGCCAGCAGCCAAGGCGGACTAGCGGATGGTACAGATACGCAGTATTTT
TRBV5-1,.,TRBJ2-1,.,CASSLGQSYNEQFF,TGCGCCAGCAGCTTGGGACAATCTTACAATGAGCAGTTCTTC
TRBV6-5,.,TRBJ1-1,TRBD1,CASSWGTGGRAFF,TGTGCCAGCAGTTGGGGGACAGGTGGCCGGGCTTTCTTT
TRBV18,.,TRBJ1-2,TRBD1,CASSPGQGAYGYTF,TGTGCCAGCTCACCGGGACAGGGGGCGTATGGCTACACCTTC
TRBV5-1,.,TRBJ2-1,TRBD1,CASSFLTGARNNEQFF,TGCGCCAGCAGCTTCCTGACAGGGGCACGGAACAATGAGCAGTTCTTC
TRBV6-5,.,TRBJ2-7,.,CASSYSGGKSYEQYF,TGTGCCAGCAGTTACTCCGGAGGGAAAAGCTACGAGCAGTACTTC
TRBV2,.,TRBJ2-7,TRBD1,CASQGALVEQYF,TGTGCCAGCCAGGGGGCTTTGGTCGAGCAGTACTTC
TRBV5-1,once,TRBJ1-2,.,CASSFQGGDGYTF,TGCGCCAGCAGCTTCCAGGGTGGGGATGGCTACACCTTC
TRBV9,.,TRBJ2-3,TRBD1,CASSVAQTGGAGDTQYF,TGTGCCAGCAGCGTCGCCCAAACAGGGGGCGCCGGAGATACGCAGTATTTT
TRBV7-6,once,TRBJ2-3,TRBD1,CASSRNPRGSDTQYF,TGTGCCAGCAGCCGAAACCCCAGGGGGTCGGATACGCAGTATTTT
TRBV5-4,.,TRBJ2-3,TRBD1,CASSPGQGYSSDTQYF,TGTGCCAGCAGCCCCGGACAGGGTTATTCGTCGGATACGCAGTATTTT
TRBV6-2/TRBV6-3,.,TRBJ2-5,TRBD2,CASSSQLAGGQETQYF,TGTGCCAGCAGCTCTCAACTAGCGGGGGGCCAAGAGACCCAGTACTTC
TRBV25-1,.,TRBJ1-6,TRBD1,CASNGQGGGNSPLHF,TGTGCCAGCAACGGACAGGGGGGAGGTAATTCACCCCTCCACTTT
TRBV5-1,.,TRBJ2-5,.,CASSWGDSSETQYF,TGCGCCAGCAGCTGGGGGGACAGTTCAGAGACCCAGTACTTC
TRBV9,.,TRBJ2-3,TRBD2,CASSLSASGGTDTQYF,TGTGCCAGCAGCCTTTCCGCTAGCGGGGGGACAGATACGCAGTATTTT
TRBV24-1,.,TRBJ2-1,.,CATSDAGNEQFF,TGTGCCACCAGTGACGCAGGGAATGAGCAGTTCTTC
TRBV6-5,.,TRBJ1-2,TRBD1,CASSIDRGDYGYTF,TGTGCCAGCAGTATCGACAGGGGAGACTATGGCTACACCTTC
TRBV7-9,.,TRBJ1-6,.,CASSSGYNSPLHF,TGTGCCAGCAGCTCCGGGTATAATTCACCCCTCCACTTT
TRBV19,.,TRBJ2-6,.,CASSILTDTSGANVLTF,TGTGCCAGTAGTATTCTAACCGACACCTCTGGGGCCAACGTCCTGACTTTC
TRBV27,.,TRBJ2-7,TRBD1,CASSLWGGQGRYEQYF,TGTGCCAGCAGTTTATGGGGGGGACAGGGACGGTACGAGCAGTACTTC
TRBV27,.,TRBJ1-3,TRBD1,CASSRQGSSGNTIYF,TGTGCCAGCAGTCGACAGGGTTCCTCTGGAAACACCATATATTTT
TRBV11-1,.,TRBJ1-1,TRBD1,CASSLASGTGVMNTEAFF,TGTGCCAGCAGCTTAGCCTCCGGGACAGGCGTGATGAACACTGAAGCTTTCTTT
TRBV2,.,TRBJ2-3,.,CASRGGQKSTDTQYF,TGTGCCAGCAGGGGGGGGCAGAAGAGCACAGATACGCAGTATTTT
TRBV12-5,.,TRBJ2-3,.,CASGLRDNRDTQYF,TGTGCTAGTGGTTTACGGGACAATAGAGATACGCAGTATTTT
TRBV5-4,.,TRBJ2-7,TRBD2,CASSLDAGGSHEQYF,TGTGCCAGCAGCTTGGACGCGGGGGGGAGCCACGAGCAGTACTTC
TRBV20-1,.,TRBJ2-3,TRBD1,CSASFETGGSYADTQYF,TGCAGTGCTAGTTTTGAGACAGGGGGGAGTTATGCAGATACGCAGTATTTT
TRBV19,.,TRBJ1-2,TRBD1,CASIGTGTEGYTF,TGTGCCAGTATTGGGACAGGGACGGAGGGCTACACCTTC
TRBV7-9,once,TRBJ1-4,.,CASSFGGESEKLFF,TGTGCCAGCAGCTTCGGCGGGGAAAGTGAAAAACTGTTTTTT
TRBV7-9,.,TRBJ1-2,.,CASSSGLQGFSGYTF,TGTGCCAGCAGCTCAGGGCTTCAGGGCTTTTCTGGCTACACCTTC
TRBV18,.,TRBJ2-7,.,CASTQGGEQYF,TGTGCCAGCACGCAGGGGGGCGAGCAGTACTTC
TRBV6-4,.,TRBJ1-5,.,CASSPRGGQPQHF,TGTGCCAGCAGTCCACGGGGGGGACAGCCCCAGCATTTT
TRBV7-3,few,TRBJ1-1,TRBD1,CASSINRGSEAFF,TGTGCCAGCAGCATAAACAGGGGTTCTGAAGCTTTCTTT